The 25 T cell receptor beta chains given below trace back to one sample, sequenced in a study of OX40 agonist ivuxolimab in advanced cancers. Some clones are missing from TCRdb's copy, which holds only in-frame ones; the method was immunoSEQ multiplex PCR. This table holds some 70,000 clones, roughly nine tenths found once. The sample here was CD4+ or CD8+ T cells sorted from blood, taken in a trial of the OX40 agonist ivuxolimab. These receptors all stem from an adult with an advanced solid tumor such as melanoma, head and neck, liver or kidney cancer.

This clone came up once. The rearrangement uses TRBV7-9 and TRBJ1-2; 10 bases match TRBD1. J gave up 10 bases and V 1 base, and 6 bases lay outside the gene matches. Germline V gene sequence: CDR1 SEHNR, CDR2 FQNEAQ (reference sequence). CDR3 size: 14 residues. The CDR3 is CASSLETGGRDYTF. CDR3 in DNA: TGTGCCAGCAGCTTAGAGACAGGGGGCAGGGACTACACCTTC.

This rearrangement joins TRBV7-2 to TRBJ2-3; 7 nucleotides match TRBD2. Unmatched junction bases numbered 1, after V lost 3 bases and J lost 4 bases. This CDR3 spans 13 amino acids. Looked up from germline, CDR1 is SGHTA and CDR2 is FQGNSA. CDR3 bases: TGTGCCAGCAGCTTCCGGGGGGCAGATACGCAGTATTTT. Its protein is CASSFRGADTQYF.

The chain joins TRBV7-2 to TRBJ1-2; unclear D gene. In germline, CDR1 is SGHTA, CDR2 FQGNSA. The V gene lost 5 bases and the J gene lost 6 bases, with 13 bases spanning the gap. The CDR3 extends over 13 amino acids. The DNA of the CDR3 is TGTGCCAGCAGCGTACGGCCTATAGATGGCTACACCTTC. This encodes CASSVRPIDGYTF.

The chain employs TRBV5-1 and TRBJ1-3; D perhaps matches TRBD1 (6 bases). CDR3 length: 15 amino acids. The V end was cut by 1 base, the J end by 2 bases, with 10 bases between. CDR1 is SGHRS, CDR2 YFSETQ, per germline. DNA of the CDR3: TGCGCCAGCAGCTTGACTGGACAGACTGGAAACACCATATATTTT. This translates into CASSLTGQTGNTIYF.

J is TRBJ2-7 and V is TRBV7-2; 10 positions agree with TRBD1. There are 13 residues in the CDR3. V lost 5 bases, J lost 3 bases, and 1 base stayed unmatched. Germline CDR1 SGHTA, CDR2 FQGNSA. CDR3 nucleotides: TGTGCCAGCAGCCGGGACAGGGGCTACGAGCAGTACTTC. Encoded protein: CASSRDRGYEQYF.

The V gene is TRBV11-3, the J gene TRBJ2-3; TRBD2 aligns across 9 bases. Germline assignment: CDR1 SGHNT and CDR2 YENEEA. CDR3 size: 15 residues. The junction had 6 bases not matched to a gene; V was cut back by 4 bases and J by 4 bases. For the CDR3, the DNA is TGTGCCAGCAGCTCCCAGCGGGGGGCTCCAGATACGCAGTATTTT. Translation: CASSSQRGAPDTQYF.

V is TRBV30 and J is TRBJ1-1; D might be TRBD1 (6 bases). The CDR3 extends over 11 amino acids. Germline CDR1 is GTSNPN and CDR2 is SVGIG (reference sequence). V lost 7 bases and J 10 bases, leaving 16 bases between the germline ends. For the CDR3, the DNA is TGTGCCTCGTCGAACAGGGTTGGAGCTTTCTTT. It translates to CASSNRVGAFF. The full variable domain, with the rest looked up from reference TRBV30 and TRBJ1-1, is SQTIHQWPATLVQPVGSPLSLECTVEGTSNPNLYWYRQAAGRGLQLLFYSVGIGQISSEVPQNLSASRPQDRQFILSSKKLLLSDSGFYLCASSNRVGAFFGQGTRLTVV.

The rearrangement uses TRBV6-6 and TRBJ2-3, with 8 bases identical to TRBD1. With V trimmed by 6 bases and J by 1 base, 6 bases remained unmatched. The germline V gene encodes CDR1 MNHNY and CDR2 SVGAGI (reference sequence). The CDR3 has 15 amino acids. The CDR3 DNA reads TGTGCCAGCAGAATACAGGGGGGACGCACAGATACGCAGTATTTT. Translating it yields CASRIQGGRTDTQYF.

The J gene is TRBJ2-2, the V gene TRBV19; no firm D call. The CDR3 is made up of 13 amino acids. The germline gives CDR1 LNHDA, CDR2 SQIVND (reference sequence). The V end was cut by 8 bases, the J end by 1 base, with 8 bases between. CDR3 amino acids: CASADKNTGELFF. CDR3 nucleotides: TGTGCCAGTGCCGACAAGAACACCGGGGAGCTGTTTTTT.

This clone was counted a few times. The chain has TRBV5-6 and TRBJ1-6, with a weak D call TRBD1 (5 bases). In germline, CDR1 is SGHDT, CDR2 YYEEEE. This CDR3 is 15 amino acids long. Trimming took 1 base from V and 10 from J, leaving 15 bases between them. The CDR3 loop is CASSLRDRDGSPLHF. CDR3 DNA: TGTGCCAGCAGCTTGAGAGATAGGGACGGATCACCCCTCCACTTT.

CDR3 sequence (DNA): TGCGCCAGCAGCTTGGAACGGGGACGCTATGGCTACACCTTC. This gives the protein CASSLERGRYGYTF. The V call is TRBV5-1, the J call TRBJ1-2; possibly TRBD1 for D (5 bases). Trimming left V 0 bases short and J 4 bases short, with 10 bases between. From germline, CDR1 is SGHRS and CDR2 YFSETQ. This CDR3 region has 14 residues.

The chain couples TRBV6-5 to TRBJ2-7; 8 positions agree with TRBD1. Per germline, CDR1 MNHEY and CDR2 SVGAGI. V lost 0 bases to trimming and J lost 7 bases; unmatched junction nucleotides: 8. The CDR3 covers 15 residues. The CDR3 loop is CASSYSIRGLEEQYF. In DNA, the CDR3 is TGTGCCAGCAGTTACTCGATCAGGGGGCTCGAGGAGCAGTACTTC.

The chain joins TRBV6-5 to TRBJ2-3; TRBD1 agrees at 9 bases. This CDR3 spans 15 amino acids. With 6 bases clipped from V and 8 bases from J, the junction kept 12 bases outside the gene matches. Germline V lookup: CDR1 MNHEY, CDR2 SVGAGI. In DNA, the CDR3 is TGTGCCAGCAGGAGCGGGACAGGGTATTCTGGTACGCAGTATTTT. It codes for CASRSGTGYSGTQYF.

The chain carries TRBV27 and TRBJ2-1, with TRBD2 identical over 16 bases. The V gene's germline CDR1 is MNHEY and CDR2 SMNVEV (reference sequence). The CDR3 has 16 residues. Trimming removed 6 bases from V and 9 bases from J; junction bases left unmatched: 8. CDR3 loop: CASSIGTSGGVSEQFF. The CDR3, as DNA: TGTGCCAGCAGCATCGGGACTAGCGGGGGGGTATCTGAGCAGTTCTTC.

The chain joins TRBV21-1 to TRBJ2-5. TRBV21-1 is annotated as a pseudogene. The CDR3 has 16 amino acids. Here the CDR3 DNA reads TGTGCCAGAAACGTTCCCGAGGGGGACTTCCAAGAGACCCAGTACTTC. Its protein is CARNVPEGDFQETQYF.

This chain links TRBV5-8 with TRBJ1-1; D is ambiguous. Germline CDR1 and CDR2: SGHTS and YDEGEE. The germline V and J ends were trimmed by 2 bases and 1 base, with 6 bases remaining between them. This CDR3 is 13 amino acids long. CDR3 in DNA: TGTGCCAGCAGCTTCATCTGGAACACTGAAGCTTTCTTT. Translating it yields CASSFIWNTEAFF.

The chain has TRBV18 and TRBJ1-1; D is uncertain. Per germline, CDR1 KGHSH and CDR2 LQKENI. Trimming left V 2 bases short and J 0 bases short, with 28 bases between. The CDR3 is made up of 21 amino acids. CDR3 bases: TGTGCCAGCTCACCAATCATCAAGGGCGTGTTGCAGAGTCTGATGAACACTGAAGCTTTCTTT. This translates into CASSPIIKGVLQSLMNTEAFF.

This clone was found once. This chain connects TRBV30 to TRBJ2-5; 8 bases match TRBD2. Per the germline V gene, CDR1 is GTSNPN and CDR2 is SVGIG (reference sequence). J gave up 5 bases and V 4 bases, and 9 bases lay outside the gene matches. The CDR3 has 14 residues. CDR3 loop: CAWNVGGASETQYF. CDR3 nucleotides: TGTGCCTGGAATGTCGGGGGGGCCTCGGAGACCCAGTACTTC. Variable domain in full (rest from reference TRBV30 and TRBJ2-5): SQTIHQWPATLVQPVGSPLSLECTVEGTSNPNLYWYRQAAGRGLQLLFYSVGIGQISSEVPQNLSASRPQDRQFILSSKKLLLSDSGFYLCAWNVGGASETQYFGPGTRLLVL.

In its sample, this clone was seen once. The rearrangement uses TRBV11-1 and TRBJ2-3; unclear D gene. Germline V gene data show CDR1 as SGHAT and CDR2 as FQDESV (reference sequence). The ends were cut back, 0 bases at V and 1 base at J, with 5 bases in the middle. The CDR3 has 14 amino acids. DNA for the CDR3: TGTGCCAGCAGCTTAGCGACGGGCACAGATACGCAGTATTTT. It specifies CASSLATGTDTQYF.

As DNA, the CDR3 is TGTGCCAGCAGCTATGAACAAGAGACCCAGTACTTC. Translation gives CASSYEQETQYF. V usage is TRBV7-9 and J usage is TRBJ2-5, with unresolved D. Per germline, CDR1 SEHNR and CDR2 FQNEAQ (reference sequence). Trimming stripped 4 bases from V and 2 bases from J, with 5 bases between. The CDR3 is 12 residues long.

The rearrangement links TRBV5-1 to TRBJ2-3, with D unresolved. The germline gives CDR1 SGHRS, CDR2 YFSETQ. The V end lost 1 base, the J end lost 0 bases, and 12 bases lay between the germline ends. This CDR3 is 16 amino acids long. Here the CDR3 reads CASSLMGAPSTDTQYF. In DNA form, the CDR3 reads TGCGCCAGCAGCTTGATGGGTGCTCCTAGCACAGATACGCAGTATTTT.

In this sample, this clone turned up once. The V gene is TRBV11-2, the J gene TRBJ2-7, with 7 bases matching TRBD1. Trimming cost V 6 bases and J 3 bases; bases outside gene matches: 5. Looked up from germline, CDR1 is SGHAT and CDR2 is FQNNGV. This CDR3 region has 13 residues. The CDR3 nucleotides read TGTGCCAGCAGACGGACAGGACTCTACGAGCAGTACTTC. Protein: CASRRTGLYEQYF.

CDR3 DNA sequence: TGTGCCAGCAGCTTGGAGAGGAATACGGCTTTCTTT. Protein sequence: CASSLERNTAFF. The V gene is TRBV5-5, the J gene TRBJ1-1, with D unresolved. V dropped 0 bases and J dropped 11 bases, with 11 bases sitting between them. The CDR3 is 12 amino acids. Germline lookup yields CDR1 SGHKS and CDR2 YYEKEE (reference sequence). The entire variable domain, with the rest obtained from reference TRBV5-5 and TRBJ1-1, is as follows: DAGVTQSPTHLIKTRGQQVTLRCSPISGHKSVSWYQQVLGQGPQFIFQYYEKEERGRGNFPDRFSARQFPNYSSELNVNALLLGDSALYLCASSLERNTAFFGQGTRLTVV.

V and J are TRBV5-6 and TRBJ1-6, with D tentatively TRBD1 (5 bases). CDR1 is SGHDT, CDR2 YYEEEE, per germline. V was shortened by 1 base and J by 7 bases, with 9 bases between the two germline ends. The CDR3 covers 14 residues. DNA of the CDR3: TGTGCCAGCAGCTTGCGGGACCACAATTCACCCCTCCACTTT. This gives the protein CASSLRDHNSPLHF.

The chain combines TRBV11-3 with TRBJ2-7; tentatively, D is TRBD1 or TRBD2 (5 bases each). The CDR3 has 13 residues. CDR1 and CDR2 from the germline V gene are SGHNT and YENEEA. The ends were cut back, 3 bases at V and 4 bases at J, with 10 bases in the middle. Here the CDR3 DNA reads TGTGCCAGCAGCTTCGGGGACCAATACGAGCAGTACTTC. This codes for CASSFGDQYEQYF.